The rows below give T cell receptor beta chains drawn from one sample of a study of T cells after yellow fever vaccination. TCRdb used MiXCR to reprocess the 5' RACE reads, holding one entry per CDR3 protein. The table shows approximately 240,000 distinct CDR3 sequences, with approximately 3.6% occurring only once. The source material was PBMCs, sampled 15 days after the yellow fever booster vaccination. All receptors derive from a man aged 18 to 30 who received the YFV17D yellow fever vaccine. Each CDR3 is given with its conserved first and last residue. D genes are given only for firm matches. Clone size is shown for a subset of rows, as once, few, many or a class of expanded clone.

D: -; J: TRBJ2-2; size: -; V: TRBV5-4; DNA: TGTGCCAGCAGCTTGGGTTCTAGGGTCGGCACCGGGGAGCTGTTTTTT; CDR3: CASSLGSRVGTGELFF
D: TRBD2; J: TRBJ2-1; size: many; V: TRBV20-1; DNA: TGCAGTGCTAGCGCAACTAGCGGGGGGTGGGATGAGCAGTTCTTC; CDR3: CSASATSGGWDEQFF
D: -; J: TRBJ2-2; size: many; V: TRBV7-7; DNA: TGTGCCAGCAGCTTATGGTCGGCAGGGAGAGACACCGGGGAGCTGTTTTTT; CDR3: CASSLWSAGRDTGELFF
D: TRBD1; J: TRBJ1-4; size: many; V: TRBV18; DNA: TGTGCCAGCTCGCGAGGGACAGGCCTCAATGAAAAACTGTTTTTT; CDR3: CASSRGTGLNEKLFF
D: -; J: TRBJ1-2; size: many; V: TRBV12-3/TRBV12-4; DNA: TGTGCCAGCAGTTTAGGGCAACTGTGGGGCTACACCTTC; CDR3: CASSLGQLWGYTF
D: TRBD2; J: TRBJ2-3; size: many; V: TRBV7-6; DNA: TGTGCCAGCAGCGGACGACTAGCGGGGGGTTACACAGATACGCAGTATTTT; CDR3: CASSGRLAGGYTDTQYF
D: -; J: TRBJ1-4; size: many; V: TRBV5-6; DNA: TGTGCCAGCAGCTTGGTACTCGGGACTAATGAAAAACTGTTTTTT; CDR3: CASSLVLGTNEKLFF
D: -; J: TRBJ1-1; size: few; V: TRBV7-2; DNA: TGTGCCAGCAGCTTATTCGTGAACACTGAAGCTTTCTTT; CDR3: CASSLFVNTEAFF
D: TRBD1; J: TRBJ1-2; size: many; V: TRBV4-3; DNA: TGCGCCAGCAGCCAAGATGACAGGGAAGGTTTGGTCTATGGCTACACCTTC; CDR3: CASSQDDREGLVYGYTF
D: -; J: TRBJ2-5; size: many; V: TRBV27; DNA: TGTGCCAGCAGTTTATCCCGCAGGGAAGAGACCCAGTACTTC; CDR3: CASSLSRREETQYF
D: -; J: TRBJ2-1; size: many; V: TRBV4-1; DNA: TGCGCCAGCAGCCCTAGGAGGGGGGTCTGGAGGGAGCAGTTCTTC; CDR3: CASSPRRGVWREQFF
D: -; J: TRBJ2-5; size: few; V: TRBV5-5; DNA: TGTGCCAGCAGCCAAGCAGGGTACCAAGAGACCCAGTACTTC; CDR3: CASSQAGYQETQYF
D: TRBD1; J: TRBJ2-2; size: few; V: TRBV20-1; DNA: TGCAGTGCTACAAGGGACAGGTGGACCGGGGAGCTGTTTTTT; CDR3: CSATRDRWTGELFF
D: -; J: TRBJ1-1; size: many; V: TRBV14; DNA: TGTGCCAGCAGCCAAGATCAGGGGTACACTGAAGCTTTCTTT; CDR3: CASSQDQGYTEAFF
D: -; J: TRBJ2-1; size: many; V: TRBV20-1; DNA: TGCAGTGCTAGCCCCTTTAGTGGTGAGCAGTTCTTC; CDR3: CSASPFSGEQFF
D: -; J: TRBJ1-3; size: many; V: TRBV20-1; DNA: TGCAGTGCACGGACTGCCTCTGGAAACACCATATATTTT; CDR3: CSARTASGNTIYF
D: -; J: TRBJ1-1; size: many; V: TRBV28; DNA: TGTGCCAGCAGTTTCCAGAACACTGAAGCTTTCTTT; CDR3: CASSFQNTEAFF
D: -; J: TRBJ1-2; size: few; V: TRBV24-1; DNA: TGTGCCACCAGTCCCTCCTGGGGGGGGACTAACTATGGCTACACCTTC; CDR3: CATSPSWGGTNYGYTF
D: -; J: TRBJ1-1; size: many; V: TRBV4-3; DNA: TGCGCCAGCAGCCAAGACACTAGCACTGAAGCTTTCTTT; CDR3: CASSQDTSTEAFF
D: -; J: TRBJ2-2; size: many; V: TRBV12-3/TRBV12-4; DNA: TGTGCCAGCAGTTCCGGTACTAGGTACACCGGGGAGCTGTTTTTT; CDR3: CASSSGTRYTGELFF
D: TRBD2; J: TRBJ2-1; size: many; V: TRBV20-1; DNA: TGCAGTGCCCGGGGGGGCGGTATGTACAATGAGCAGTTCTTC; CDR3: CSARGGGMYNEQFF
D: -; J: TRBJ1-1; size: many; V: TRBV12-3/TRBV12-4; DNA: TGTGCCAGCAGTTCCGCGAGGAACACTGAAGCTTTCTTT; CDR3: CASSSARNTEAFF
D: -; J: TRBJ1-3; size: many; V: TRBV20-1; DNA: TGCAGTGCTAGTCGGGGGGCTGGAAACACCATATATTTT; CDR3: CSASRGAGNTIYF
D: TRBD1; J: TRBJ2-6; size: few; V: TRBV5-4; DNA: TGTGCCAGCAGCTACGGGACAGGGCTTTATGGGGCCAACGTCCTGACTTTC; CDR3: CASSYGTGLYGANVLTF
D: -; J: TRBJ2-2; size: many; V: TRBV7-6; DNA: TGTGCCAGCAGCTTTGGGAACCGGGAGCTGTTTTTT; CDR3: CASSFGNRELFF
D: -; J: TRBJ1-2; size: many; V: TRBV7-9; DNA: TGTGCCAGCAGCTTAGCCGGACTGAACTATGGCTACACCTTC; CDR3: CASSLAGLNYGYTF
D: TRBD1; J: TRBJ2-2; size: many; V: TRBV5-6; DNA: TGTGCCAGCAGCTTACCGGGACAGGGGTTCTCCGGGGAGCTGTTTTTT; CDR3: CASSLPGQGFSGELFF
D: -; J: TRBJ1-1; size: many; V: TRBV19; DNA: TGTGCCAGTAGTATTGATTTGGTGGTCCTGAACACTGAAGCTTTCTTT; CDR3: CASSIDLVVLNTEAFF
D: -; J: TRBJ1-2; size: many; V: TRBV7-8; DNA: TGTGCCAGCAGCTTACGGGCGTCAGCAGGGGCGGACTATGGCTACACCTTC; CDR3: CASSLRASAGADYGYTF
D: -; J: TRBJ2-1; size: many; V: TRBV5-1; DNA: TGCGCCAGCAGCCTACTGACTAGCTACAATGAGCAGTTCTTC; CDR3: CASSLLTSYNEQFF
D: TRBD1; J: TRBJ1-4; size: many; V: TRBV7-2; DNA: TGTGCCAGCAGCTTACAGGGGGGGAGCGAAAAACTGTTTTTT; CDR3: CASSLQGGSEKLFF
D: -; J: TRBJ1-5; size: -; V: TRBV19; DNA: TGTGCCAGTCAAGGACCCTCCCCCGTGCAGCCCCAGCATTTT; CDR3: CASQGPSPVQPQHF